These 27 T cell receptor beta chains originate from one sample sequenced in a study of blood T cell repertoires in COVID-19. Only in-frame clones appear in the TCRdb table, and some are missing; sequencing was by immunoSEQ multiplex PCR. The sample shows 140,000 to 150,000 clones, 84% of them seen only once. Sequencing was done on a sample of peripheral blood. The source is a human donor in a cohort sampled during active COVID-19.

The chain employs TRBV5-1 and TRBJ1-2; TRBD1 might be the D (6 bases). The CDR3 covers 14 residues. V was clipped by 3 bases and J by 7 bases, with 16 bases between them. The germline gives CDR1 SGHRS, CDR2 YFSETQ. The CDR3 DNA sequence: TGCGCCAGCAGCTCCCCGGACAGAGGACTTGGCTACACCTTC. Its translation is CASSSPDRGLGYTF.

V and J are TRBV20-1 and TRBJ1-1; a weak D match, TRBD1 (5 bases). The ends were cut back, 3 bases at V and 5 bases at J, with 16 bases in the middle. CDR3 length: 14 residues. CDR1 is DFQATT and CDR2 is SNEGSKA in the germline V gene (reference sequence). Written as DNA, the CDR3 is TGCAGTGCTAGTTGGTCTTCGGGGGGAACTGAAGCTTTCTTT. Encoded protein: CSASWSSGGTEAFF.

The rearrangement links TRBV11-2 to TRBJ2-1, with D perhaps TRBD1 (6 bases). V was shortened by 3 bases and J by 4 bases, with 16 bases between the two germline ends. CDR3 length: 16 amino acids. Germline V CDR1 and CDR2: SGHAT, FQNNGV. CDR3 DNA sequence: TGTGCCAGCAGCTTTCGAATGGGGGCGGATTACAATGAGCAGTTCTTC. It codes for CASSFRMGADYNEQFF.

The rearrangement uses TRBV7-3 and TRBJ2-1; D is unresolved. Germline V CDR1 and CDR2: SGHTA, FQGTGA. This CDR3 contains 12 residues. V was cut by 1 base and J by 10 bases, with 8 bases left in between. The CDR3 DNA reads as TGTGCCAGCAGCTTAAGTCCCGAGGAGCAGTTCTTC. Its translation: CASSLSPEEQFF. Looking up the rest from reference TRBV7-3 and TRBJ2-1 gives the full variable domain: GAGVSQTPSNKVTEKGKYVELRCDPISGHTALYWYRQSLGQGPEFLIYFQGTGAADDSGLPNDRFFAVRPEGSVSTLKIQRTERGDSAVYLCASSLSPEEQFFGPGTRLTVL.

The chain couples TRBV3-1 (or the pseudogene TRBV3-2) to TRBJ2-2; TRBD2 agrees at 12 bases. V lost 1 base and J lost 7; bases outside the gene matches: 4. From germline, CDR1 is LGHDT and CDR2 YNNKEL (reference sequence). The CDR3 has 16 residues. The CDR3 is CASSQATSGSGGELFF. CDR3 coding DNA: TGTGCCAGCAGCCAAGCGACTAGCGGGAGTGGCGGGGAGCTGTTTTTT.

This clone was observed a few times. The chain has TRBV14 and TRBJ2-2; tentative D call: TRBD1 (5 bases). V was cut by 4 bases and J by 2 bases, with 8 bases left in between. CDR1 and CDR2 (germline): SGHDN, FVKESK. The CDR3 contains 14 residues. CDR3: CASSLRGNTGELFF. DNA of the CDR3: TGTGCCAGCAGCCTTAGGGGCAACACCGGGGAGCTGTTTTTT.

J is TRBJ1-3 and V is TRBV5-1; 8 positions agree with TRBD1. After removal of 4 bases from V and 4 bases from J, the junction contained 7 bases not matched to a gene. Germline CDR1 is SGHRS and CDR2 is YFSETQ. The CDR3 spans 15 residues. CDR3 DNA sequence: TGCGCCAGCAGCCTAGGACAGGGAGGGGGAAACACCATATATTTT. This sequence encodes CASSLGQGGGNTIYF.

This sequence joins TRBV5-1 and TRBJ2-1, with 14 bases aligning to TRBD2. The CDR3 extends over 18 amino acids. Germline values: CDR1 SGHRS, CDR2 YFSETQ. V gave up 4 bases and J gave up 5 bases; unmatched junction bases: 11. DNA for the CDR3: TGCGCCAGCAGCGCGGGGACTAGCGGGGGTCGTTTGGACAATGAGCAGTTCTTC. This codes for CASSAGTSGGRLDNEQFF.

This clone was recorded a few times. V gene TRBV6-5 combines with J gene TRBJ1-1; a weak D match, TRBD1 (5 bases). Trimming cost V 6 bases and J 1 base, with 9 bases left between them. Germline values: CDR1 MNHEY, CDR2 SVGAGI. There are 13 residues in the CDR3. DNA for the CDR3: TGTGCCAGCAGACAGACAGCGAACACTGAAGCTTTCTTT. Protein sequence: CASRQTANTEAFF.

This chain connects TRBV6-2 or TRBV6-3 to TRBJ1-5, with D hard to call. CDR3 length: 13 amino acids. Germline V gives CDR1 MNHEY, CDR2 SVGEGT. The V and J ends lost 2 bases and 4 bases respectively, with 6 bases between them. The CDR3 DNA reads TGTGCCAGCAGTTACGGAGGGAATCAGCCCCAGCATTTT. Protein product: CASSYGGNQPQHF.

The CDR3 sequence is CASSLERDSYTDTQYF. DNA of the CDR3: TGCGCCAGCAGCTTGGAACGGGACAGCTACACAGATACGCAGTATTTT. This sequence joins TRBV5-1 and TRBJ2-3; 7 bases are a match to TRBD1. Germline-derived CDR1 and CDR2 are SGHRS and YFSETQ. The V segment lost 0 bases and the J segment 2 bases; nucleotides outside the gene matches: 6. The CDR3 has 16 residues.

The chain couples TRBV7-2 to TRBJ2-2, with 7 bases aligning to TRBD1. In germline, CDR1 is SGHTA, CDR2 FQGNSA. The V and J ends lost 4 bases and 7 bases, in that order; junction bases with no gene match: 9. This CDR3 spans 15 amino acids. This chain's CDR3 is CASSSGQLRSGELFF. CDR3 bases: TGTGCCAGCAGCTCGGGACAGTTGCGTAGCGGGGAGCTGTTTTTT.

The chain is built from TRBV4-1 and TRBJ2-3; 8 positions agree with TRBD2. Germline V CDR1 and CDR2: MGHRA, YSYEKL. V gave up 5 bases and J gave up 6 bases; unmatched junction bases: 10. The CDR3 sequence is 15 residues long. DNA of the CDR3: TGCGCCAGCAGCTCCCGGACTAGCTTCTCGGATACGCAGTATTTT. It specifies CASSSRTSFSDTQYF.

This clone showed up just once. The rearrangement uses TRBV9 and TRBJ1-5; D is perhaps TRBD1 (6 bases). Trimming pared 0 bases from V and 4 bases from J, leaving 11 bases between. The germline CDR1 and CDR2 sequences are SGDLS and YYNGEE. The CDR3 extends over 15 amino acids. The CDR3 is CASSVGEGGNQPQHF. CDR3 nucleotide sequence: TGTGCCAGCAGCGTAGGGGAAGGGGGAAATCAGCCCCAGCATTTT.

This rearrangement joins TRBV19 to TRBJ1-1; D unclear. The V gene lost 6 bases and the J gene lost 1 base, with 12 bases spanning the gap. CDR1 is LNHDA and CDR2 is SQIVND in the germline V gene (reference sequence). The CDR3 totals 14 residues. The CDR3 DNA follows: TGTGCCAGTAGGGGCCCGGGAGCGAACACTGAAGCTTTCTTT. Its protein is CASRGPGANTEAFF.

The rearrangement uses TRBV5-1 and TRBJ2-5; TRBD1 matches 8 bases. V was pared by 1 base and J by 4 bases, with 3 bases of the junction left unmatched. Germline V gives CDR1 SGHRS, CDR2 YFSETQ. This CDR3 comprises 14 residues. Here the CDR3 DNA reads TGCGCCAGCAGCTTGACAGGGGGGCCAGAGACCCAGTACTTC. As protein: CASSLTGGPETQYF.

The rearrangement uses TRBV9 and TRBJ1-6; D uncertain. CDR3 length: 16 amino acids. V dropped 0 bases and J dropped 4 bases, with 11 bases sitting between them. Germline V lookup: CDR1 SGDLS, CDR2 YYNGEE. CDR3 bases: TGTGCCAGCAGCGTAGGTGGAGGGAAGTATAATTCACCCCTCCACTTT. Protein product: CASSVGGGKYNSPLHF.

This clone was found once. This chain connects TRBV11-2 to TRBJ2-1, with a possible D match to TRBD2 (6 bases). From germline, CDR1 is SGHAT and CDR2 FQNNGV. The CDR3 consists of 13 residues. V was trimmed by 11 bases and J by 8 bases, leaving 19 bases between them. The chain's CDR3 is CASGGLRRDEQFF. The DNA of the CDR3 is TGTGCCTCTGGGGGACTCCGACGGGATGAGCAGTTCTTC.

This chain connects TRBV3-1 (or the pseudogene TRBV3-2) to TRBJ2-3; TRBD2 matches 13 bases. V lost 1 base to trimming and J lost 8 bases; unmatched junction nucleotides: 12. Germline lookup yields CDR1 LGHDT and CDR2 YNNKEL (reference sequence). This CDR3 is built from 18 residues. The CDR3 loop is CASSQGLPGLAGKGTQYF. CDR3 DNA: TGTGCCAGCAGCCAAGGACTGCCGGGACTAGCGGGGAAGGGTACGCAGTATTTT.

This clone appeared a single time. J is TRBJ1-2 and V is TRBV2, with TRBD1 matching 7 bases. The CDR3 covers 15 residues. V was clipped by 6 bases and J by 2 bases; unmatched bases: 9. Germline CDR1 SNHLY, CDR2 FYNNEI. In nucleotides, the CDR3 is TGTGCCAGCAGGGCCAGGGGGTGGGGGAACTATGGCTACACCTTC. Translation gives CASRARGWGNYGYTF.

The V and J genes are TRBV27 and TRBJ1-1; 9 positions match TRBD1. Germline loops: CDR1 MNHEY, CDR2 SMNVEV (reference sequence). The CDR3 has 15 amino acids. Trimming at V came to 6 bases and at J to 5 bases, leaving 10 bases not matched to a gene. CDR3 nucleotide sequence: TGTGCCAGCAGCCCATTACAGGGGGCAAGGACTGAAGCTTTCTTT. Translation: CASSPLQGARTEAFF.

This clone came up once. The J gene is TRBJ1-2, the V gene TRBV28, with D unresolved. The V end was cut by 7 bases, the J end by 4 bases, with 25 bases between. CDR3 length: 17 residues. Germline lookup yields CDR1 MDHEN and CDR2 SYDVKM. The CDR3 here is CASNSVPGLGGPYGYTF. The CDR3, as DNA: TGTGCCAGCAATTCAGTACCGGGCCTCGGAGGTCCCTATGGCTACACCTTC.

This sequence joins TRBV28 and TRBJ2-7; TRBD1 aligns across 7 bases. The length of the CDR3 is 13 residues. V lost 7 bases, J lost 4 bases, and 7 bases stayed unmatched. Germline V lookup: CDR1 MDHEN, CDR2 SYDVKM. CDR3 bases: TGTGCCAGCACCACGGACAGGCGGTACGAGCAGTACTTC. This sequence encodes CASTTDRRYEQYF.

The CDR3 is CASSAGLAGHTGELFF. As DNA, the CDR3 is TGTGCCAGCAGCGCCGGACTAGCGGGACACACCGGGGAGCTGTTTTTT. V is TRBV5-4 and J is TRBJ2-2; 12 bases line up with TRBD2. From germline, CDR1 is SGHNT and CDR2 YYREEE (reference sequence). The V and J ends lost 4 bases and 3 bases, in that order; junction bases with no gene match: 4. The CDR3 consists of 16 residues. The variable domain in full, with the rest retrieved from reference TRBV5-4 and TRBJ2-2, is ETGVTQSPTHLIKTRGQQVTLRCSSQSGHNTVSWYQQALGQGPQFIFQYYREEENGRGNFPPRFSGLQFPNYSSELNVNALELDDSALYLCASSAGLAGHTGELFFGEGSRLTVL.

V is TRBV6-5 and J is TRBJ1-1, with 11 bases aligning to TRBD1. The V gene's germline CDR1 is MNHEY and CDR2 SVGAGI. There are 14 residues in the CDR3. V lost 8 bases to trimming and J lost 6 bases; unmatched junction nucleotides: 8. The CDR3 DNA is TGTGCCAGCGCCCTAGGACAGGGGGCTTCTGAAGCTTTCTTT. This encodes CASALGQGASEAFF.

V is TRBV5-6 and J is TRBJ1-2; D is perhaps TRBD1 (5 bases). The V end was cut by 2 bases, the J end by 4 bases, with 9 bases between. This CDR3 comprises 13 residues. From germline, CDR1 is SGHDT and CDR2 YYEEEE. CDR3 sequence reads: CASSFSRAYGYTF. The CDR3 nucleotides read TGTGCCAGCAGCTTCTCCAGGGCCTATGGCTACACCTTC. The complete variable domain, with remaining parts taken from reference TRBV5-6 and TRBJ1-2, reads DAGVTQSPTHLIKTRGQQVTLRCSPKSGHDTVSWYQQALGQGPQFIFQYYEEEERQRGNFPDRFSGHQFPNYSSELNVNALLLGDSALYLCASSFSRAYGYTFGSGTRLTVV.

The chain recombines TRBV6-5 with TRBJ2-3; the D gene is possibly TRBD1 (5 bases). The CDR3 spans 13 residues. V lost 7 bases and J 14 bases, leaving 22 bases between the germline ends. The germline V gene has CDR1 MNHEY and CDR2 SVGAGI. The CDR3 coding sequence is TGTGCCAGCACGGCAGGGCAACCCCCGACATGGTATTTT. Residues: CASTAGQPPTWYF.